Given below is one TCR beta chain in context. Its antigen remains unknown. The read ends 3 residues early relative to the CDR3; the germline J gene fills the gap. These data belong to a study of Tregs in tolerant kidney transplant recipients. This CDR3 is built from 18 residues. Germline CDR1 SGHTA, CDR2 FQGTGA. The V end lost 6 bases, the J end lost 5 bases, and 29 bases lay between the germline ends. Findings and caveats of the study: Nucleotide sequences could not be compared across some patients' samples due to primer changes. The small number of patients limits these findings pending further validation. No direct test of biological reproducibility was done here.

Libraries were prepared by immunoSEQ multiplex PCR; TCRdb keeps only in-frame clonotypes and omits some of them. The sample's table shows about 16,000 clones. The nonmyeloablative bone marrow transplants came from related graft donors, with transient mixed chimerism. Thawed PBMCs were FACS-sorted into unstimulated CD4+CD25+CD127- regulatory T cells, CD4+CD25- non-regulatory cells, CD4 and CD8 cells. This chain joins TRBV7-3 and TRBJ2-7; maybe TRBD2 (8 bases). The source of this sequence is a human patient who received a combined kidney and bone marrow transplant. The T cells may partly be graft donor cells. The specimen was CD4+ T cells from blood (PBMCs), collected 12 months after the transplant. CDR3 bases read: TGTGCCAGCAGATACGCACAGGGGTACGGGAGGGCCAACCACGAG. It yields the protein CASRYAQGYGRANHE. The CDR3 reads in full as CASRYAQGYGRANHEQYF.